The TCR beta chain described here comes from a study of T cell repertoires in cytomegalovirus infection. On the study more broadly: Evidence of both CMV infection and a matching HLA type came from public TCR beta signatures.

A note on this clonotype: Antigen: not known.

Study-wide points: Adding up the frequency of public TCR beta families identified people who carried CMV plus the relevant HLA. Clonotype analysis showed dominance of the ex vivo response by HLA-C-restricted CMV-specific TCR beta clonotypes.

One entry per CDR3 protein results from TCRdb running MiXCR on the reads. Of approximately 750,000 distinct CDR3 sequences listed, 35% are singletons. Germline V gives CDR1 MGHRA, CDR2 YSYEKL. V was cut by 1 base and J by 7 bases, with 14 bases left in between. The CDR3 consists of 15 residues. The TCR originated in a human donor in good health (CMV status not recorded). Some clones in this sample may be carry-over from other donors' samples. V and J are TRBV4-1 and TRBJ1-5; D not resolved. Sequencing was done on a sample of PBMCs. CDR3 protein: CASSQVKGERQPQHF. CDR3 nucleotides: TGCGCCAGCAGCCAAGTGAAGGGAGAAAGGCAGCCCCAGCATTTT.